This record covers a single TCR beta chain. The antigen is undetermined. This record comes from a study of shared clonotypes between healthy human individuals. Whole-study findings and limits: Read depth was anticipated to influence clonotype sharing among donors. Researchers found naive subsets generally carried larger estimated richness than memory subsets. The authors sampled blood alone, and tissue repertoires likely differ.

Deep was the level at which the assay was run. Data came from immunoSEQ multiplex PCR; TCRdb stores just in-frame clones and leaves some out. The sample lists under 2.5 million clones, just under 95% seen once, with 0.37% in the top ten. Sequenced: naive CD4+ T cells from PBMCs. Subset defined: CD45RA+ positively selected. The clonotype comes from a young man in good health. Some clones in this sample may be carry-over from other donors' samples.

CDR3 DNA sequence: TGTGCCAGCAGCTTGAGGATGTCAGGTCAATATGGCTACACCTTC. It is translated as CASSLRMSGQYGYTF. V is TRBV5-4 and J is TRBJ1-2; no clear D gene. The CDR3 runs to 15 residues. Between the trimmed V and J ends, which lost 1 base and 5 bases, there was a span of 15 bases. In germline, CDR1 is SGHNT, CDR2 YYREEE (reference sequence).